A selection of T cell receptor beta chains follows, all from one sample in a study of shared clonotypes between healthy human individuals. Using immunoSEQ multiplex PCR, the repertoire was profiled, and TCRdb retains in-frame clones only, with some absent. The sample carries 1.6 million or so clones, approximately 96% recorded once. The sample consisted of naive CD4+ T cells sorted from blood. The receptors shown here come from a man aged 25-45 years in good health. Each CDR3 is given with its conserved first and last residue. D genes are given only for firm matches. For some rows the clone size is stated as once, few or many, or as a class when expanded; others skip it.

J gene,clone size,V gene,D gene,CDR3 DNA,CDR3 protein
TRBJ1-5,NA,TRBV19,NA,TGTGCCAGTAGTATAGCCCGGACAGTCCATCAGCCCCAGCATTTT,CASSIARTVHQPQHF
TRBJ2-5,NA,TRBV27,TRBD2,TGTGCCAGCAGTGGACTAGCTCGGGAGACCCAGTACTTC,CASSGLARETQYF
TRBJ2-5,NA,TRBV7-9,TRBD2,TGTGCCAGCAGTCTAGCGGGAGTGGAGACCCAGTACTTC,CASSLAGVETQYF
TRBJ2-5,NA,TRBV7-2,NA,TGTGCCAGCAGCTTAGGCTGGGAAGAGACCCAGTACTTC,CASSLGWEETQYF
TRBJ1-1,once,TRBV25-1,NA,TGTGCCAGCAGCAACACAGGGCTAGAAGCTTTCTTT,CASSNTGLEAFF
TRBJ2-2,NA,TRBV10-3,NA,TGTGCCATCGGGCAGGCGGCGACAGGGGAGCTGTTTTTT,CAIGQAATGELFF
TRBJ2-3,NA,TRBV27,NA,TGTGCCAGCAGCCAAGGTCAGCGGGTCCACTTAGATACGCAGTATTTT,CASSQGQRVHLDTQYF
TRBJ2-2,NA,TRBV11-3,NA,TGTGCCAGCAGCCGAGGCGGGGAGCTGTTTTTT,CASSRGGELFF
TRBJ1-1,NA,TRBV5-1,NA,TGCGCCAGCAGCTTAGGGGACGTAAGGACTGAAGCTTTCTTT,CASSLGDVRTEAFF
TRBJ2-2,NA,TRBV5-4,NA,TGTGCCAGCAGCTTGGGGGCTAGGTCTGGGGCCGGGGAGCTGTTTTTT,CASSLGARSGAGELFF
TRBJ2-1,NA,TRBV18,NA,TGTGCCAGCTCACCACCGACGTACAATGAGCAGTTCTTC,CASSPPTYNEQFF
TRBJ2-5,NA,TRBV9,TRBD1,TGTGCCAGCTCGGGGACAGCGCAAGAGACCCAGTACTTC,CASSGTAQETQYF
TRBJ2-3,NA,TRBV28,NA,TGTGCCAGCAGACTGATAGATACGCAGTATTTT,CASRLIDTQYF
TRBJ2-5,NA,TRBV7-2,TRBD1,TGTGCCAGCACTAAAGGGACAGGGGACCAAGAGACCCAGTACTTC,CASTKGTGDQETQYF
TRBJ2-5,NA,TRBV6-4,TRBD2,TGTGCCAGCATCGTAGCGGGAGAAGAGACCCAGTACTTC,CASIVAGEETQYF
TRBJ2-3,NA,TRBV4-3,NA,TGCGCCAGCAGCCAAGAGTTCACGCACGGGGCCGATACGCAGTATTTT,CASSQEFTHGADTQYF
TRBJ1-2,NA,TRBV5-4,NA,TGTGCCAGCAGCCTGGACAAAAACTATGGCTACACCTTC,CASSLDKNYGYTF
TRBJ1-2,NA,TRBV5-4,NA,TGTGCCAGCAGGCCTGGACGGGGAGCTAACTATGGCTACACCTTC,CASRPGRGANYGYTF
TRBJ1-1,NA,TRBV11-2,NA,TGTGCCAGCAGCCCAAGACAGCTAGCCCTAAACACTGAAGCTTTCTTT,CASSPRQLALNTEAFF
TRBJ1-4,NA,TRBV15,NA,TGTGCCACCAGCAGATCGGGAACAACTAATGAAAAACTGTTTTTT,CATSRSGTTNEKLFF
TRBJ2-5,once,TRBV7-9,TRBD1,TGTGCCAGTCTCGACAGGGGAGATCAAGAGACCCAGTACTTC,CASLDRGDQETQYF
TRBJ2-7,NA,TRBV10-3,NA,TGTGCCATCAGCGGACAGACTACCTCCTACGAGCAGTACTTC,CAISGQTTSYEQYF
TRBJ2-2,NA,TRBV2,NA,TGTGCCAGCAGTCCATGGACGGGCACCGGGGAGCTGTTTTTT,CASSPWTGTGELFF
TRBJ2-3,NA,TRBV4-3,TRBD1,TGCGCCAGCAGCCAACGGGACAGATCCACAGATACGCAGTATTTT,CASSQRDRSTDTQYF
TRBJ2-3,NA,TRBV5-1,NA,TGCGCCAGCAGCCCCCGGGCAGGGATGAGCACAGATACGCAGTATTTT,CASSPRAGMSTDTQYF
TRBJ1-5,NA,TRBV28,NA,TGTGCCAGCAGTTTATCTCTTTCCGGGGGGCCCCAGCATTTT,CASSLSLSGGPQHF
TRBJ2-1,NA,TRBV5-1,TRBD1,TGCGCCAGCAGCTCGACAGGGGGTCAATGGAATGAGCAGTTCTTC,CASSSTGGQWNEQFF
TRBJ2-3,NA,TRBV9,NA,TGTGCCAGCGGGAGCGCAGATACGCAGTATTTT,CASGSADTQYF
TRBJ2-7,NA,TRBV7-9,NA,TGTGCCAGCAGCTTAACTTTTTCGAACGAGCAGTACTTC,CASSLTFSNEQYF
TRBJ2-2,NA,TRBV2,TRBD1,TGTGCCAGCAGCGGGACAGGAGCGACCGGGGAGCTGTTTTTT,CASSGTGATGELFF
TRBJ1-2,NA,TRBV10-2,NA,TGCGCCAGCAGTGAATTGGGGACAATCTATGGCTACACCTTC,CASSELGTIYGYTF
TRBJ2-7,NA,TRBV11-2,NA,TGTGCCAGCAGCTTTCAGACAATCTCCTACGAGCAGTACTTC,CASSFQTISYEQYF
TRBJ1-5,NA,TRBV7-9,NA,TGTGCCAGCAGCTTAGAGGGGGGGACTCTGCCCCAGCATTTT,CASSLEGGTLPQHF
TRBJ2-2,NA,TRBV5-4,TRBD2,TGTGCCAGCTCCCGGCGAGCGGGAGACACCGGGGAGCTGTTTTTT,CASSRRAGDTGELFF